This TCR beta chain was captured in a study of T cell responses to AZD1222 COVID-19 vaccine. Notes on the study in general: Spike-specific TCR breadth rose after two AZD1222 doses, and depth rose as well. The study found vaccine-associated CD4 TCRs spanning spike, dominant at 160-218 and 743-854.

To note about this clone: Its antigen is still unknown.

Libraries were prepared by immunoSEQ multiplex PCR; TCRdb keeps only in-frame clonotypes and omits some of them. The sample includes about 93,000 clones, 80% to 90% of them seen just once. Here the sequenced sample was peripheral blood, taken 28 days after the second AZD1222 dose. The sequence was collected from an adult who received the AZD1222 COVID-19 vaccine.

CDR3 bases: TGTGCCAGCAGCCCGGGACTAGCGGGGGGGCCCGGAGAGACCCAGTACTTC. Amino acids: CASSPGLAGGPGETQYF. V is TRBV11-2 and J is TRBJ2-5; TRBD2 agrees at 16 bases. Germline V CDR1 and CDR2: SGHAT, FQNNGV. The CDR3 is 17 residues long. V shed 5 bases, J shed 4 bases, and the junction held 7 bases outside the gene matches.